A selection of T cell receptor beta chains follows, all from one sample in a study of CD8+ T cells in alopecia areata. This table comes from immunoSEQ multiplex PCR, and its TCRdb copy is limited to in-frame clones, with some not included. This sample has approximately 210,000 clones, with approximately 70% found just once. The material sequenced was CD4+ T cells sorted from blood, taken between weeks 43 and 45, from a patient treated with tofacitinib. The receptors here all came from a human donor with alopecia areata. CDR3s include the opening cysteine and the closing phenylalanine or tryptophan. D genes are given only for firm matches. Not every row has a clone size; where given, it reads once, few, many or a size class.

j_call d_call v_call clone_size cdr3_nt cdr3_aa
TRBJ1-5 NA TRBV28 few TGTGCCAGCAGTTGGCAGCCCCAGCATTTT CASSWQPQHF
TRBJ2-7 NA TRBV14 few TGTGCCAGCAGACACGACACATACGAGCAGTACTTC CASRHDTYEQYF
TRBJ2-2 NA TRBV30 NA TGTGCCTGGAGGCAACAAAACACCGGGGAGCTGTTTTTT CAWRQQNTGELFF
TRBJ1-6 NA TRBV2 NA TGTGCCAGCACATGGACAGAGCCGAGCTCCTATAATTCACCCCTCCACTTT CASTWTEPSSYNSPLHF
TRBJ1-2 TRBD1 TRBV5-6 NA TGTGCCAGCAGCGAGGGGACAGTAGGCTACACCTTC CASSEGTVGYTF
TRBJ1-4 NA TRBV7-2 few TGTGCCAGCAGCTTACAGACAACAACTAATGAAAAACTGTTTTTT CASSLQTTTNEKLFF
TRBJ1-2 NA TRBV29-1 NA TGCAGCGTTGAATCTTCCTATGGCTACACCTTC CSVESSYGYTF
TRBJ2-1 NA TRBV5-4 few TGTGCCAGCAGCTTGGCCCAATACAATGAGCAGTTCTTC CASSLAQYNEQFF
TRBJ2-7 TRBD2 TRBV4-1 once TGCGCCAGCAGCCTCTCGATCGGGACTAGCGGGTACGAGCAGTACTTC CASSLSIGTSGYEQYF
TRBJ2-5 NA TRBV29-1 NA TGCAGTGTCGTCGACGGGATGATCCAAGAGACCCAGTACTTC CSVVDGMIQETQYF
TRBJ2-3 NA TRBV5-1 few TGCGCCAGCAGCTTGATTGATGGAGATACGCAGTATTTT CASSLIDGDTQYF
TRBJ2-7 NA TRBV5-1 once TGCGCCAGCAGCTTGGTAGGGCAGAACTACGAGCAGTACTTC CASSLVGQNYEQYF
TRBJ1-1 NA TRBV30 NA TGTGCCTGGAGTCTTGGGAACACTGAAGCTTTCTTT CAWSLGNTEAFF
TRBJ1-2 TRBD1 TRBV6-5 NA TGTGCCAGCAGTGAAACAGGGGGCGGCTATGGCTACACCTTC CASSETGGGYGYTF
TRBJ1-1 NA TRBV11-2 NA TGTGCCAGCAGCTTAGATTTGTGGGGCTCTGAAGCTTTCTTT CASSLDLWGSEAFF
TRBJ2-7 NA TRBV10-3 NA TGTGCCATCAGCCAGGGTGTCCCTTCCGGGCAGTACTTC CAISQGVPSGQYF
TRBJ2-6 NA TRBV11-1 NA TGTGCCAGCAGCTTAGATCGGAGGTCCACCATCTCTGGGGCCAACGTCCTGACTTTC CASSLDRRSTISGANVLTF
TRBJ1-1 NA TRBV29-1 NA TGCAGCGTTGTAAAGGATAGGTCCATGAACACTGAAGCTTTCTTT CSVVKDRSMNTEAFF
TRBJ2-7 NA TRBV29-1 NA TGCAGCGTTGAAGAAGCAGCCTCCTACGAGCAGTACTTC CSVEEAASYEQYF
TRBJ1-6 NA TRBV30 once TGTGCCTGGAGTGGTTCAAATTCACCCCTCCACTTT CAWSGSNSPLHF
TRBJ2-7 TRBD1 TRBV14 NA TGTGCCAGCAGCCAAGGGCAGGGGGCCTCTAGGACCTACGAGCAGTACTTC CASSQGQGASRTYEQYF
TRBJ2-7 TRBD1 TRBV29-1 NA TGCAGCGCTGGGGAGACAGGGAACTACGAGCAGTACTTC CSAGETGNYEQYF
TRBJ2-5 TRBD2 TRBV11-2 NA TGTGCCAGCAGCTTCGGAAGCGGGGGACAAGAGACCCAGTACTTC CASSFGSGGQETQYF
TRBJ2-1 NA TRBV5-1 few TGCGCCAGCAGCTTGGAGGGGCGATACAATGAGCAGTTCTTC CASSLEGRYNEQFF
TRBJ1-2 TRBD1 TRBV4-3 once TGCGCCAGCAGCCAGACAGGGTACAATAGTGGCTACACCTTC CASSQTGYNSGYTF
TRBJ2-3 TRBD2 TRBV11-2 NA TGTGCCAGCAGCTCTAGCGGGGGGGTGGATACGCAGTATTTT CASSSSGGVDTQYF
TRBJ2-7 NA TRBV5-1 NA TGCGCCAGCAGCCCAAGGGATCGGGACTACGAGCAGTACTTC CASSPRDRDYEQYF
TRBJ1-5 NA TRBV14 NA TGTGCCAGCAGCGACATGCCGATACAGCCCCAGCATTTT CASSDMPIQPQHF
TRBJ2-5 TRBD1 TRBV6-5 NA TGTGCCAGCAGTCCTTCGACAGGGCCGGGGAAGACCCAGTACTTC CASSPSTGPGKTQYF
TRBJ1-2 NA TRBV29-1 NA TGCAGCGTTGTGGGTCAGCTCTATGGCTACACCTTC CSVVGQLYGYTF
TRBJ2-7 TRBD1 TRBV5-1 once TGCGCCAGCAGCCGGGACAGGTCCTACGAGCAGTACTTC CASSRDRSYEQYF
TRBJ1-1 NA TRBV4-3 NA TGCGCCAGCAGCCAAGATATACAGTGGGACACTGAAGCTTTCTTT CASSQDIQWDTEAFF
TRBJ2-6 TRBD1 TRBV29-1 NA TGCAGCGTCCTCCCGACAGGGATCGGGGCCAACGTCCTGACTTTC CSVLPTGIGANVLTF
TRBJ1-5 NA TRBV7-2 NA TGTGCCAGCAGCTTCCTCAATCAGCCCCAGCATTTT CASSFLNQPQHF
TRBJ2-6 NA TRBV5-1 NA TGCGCCAGCAGCTTAAGAAACGTCCTGACTTTC CASSLRNVLTF
TRBJ1-1 NA TRBV7-9 NA TGTGCCAGCAGCTATAGGACGGCCTCTCAAGAAGCTTTCTTT CASSYRTASQEAFF
TRBJ1-2 TRBD1 TRBV29-1 NA TGCAGCGTCGAACAGGGGGAATATGGCTACACCTTC CSVEQGEYGYTF
TRBJ2-7 NA TRBV7-2 NA TGTGCCAGCAGCCCCTGGGGGAAGGAGCAGTACTTC CASSPWGKEQYF
TRBJ2-2 TRBD1 TRBV9 NA TGTGCCAGCAGCGCTACAGGGGGCGCAGATCAGGCCGGGGAGCTGTTTTTT CASSATGGADQAGELFF
TRBJ1-6 TRBD1 TRBV11-1 NA TGTGCCAGCAGCTTATTCACGGGACAGGGATCACCCCTCCACTTT CASSLFTGQGSPLHF
TRBJ2-3 TRBD2 TRBV6-4 few TGTGCCAGCAGTGACTCGACGGGGGGGCCAGATACGCAGTATTTT CASSDSTGGPDTQYF
TRBJ1-5 NA TRBV5-8 NA TGTGCCAGCAGCTTCGGTACACTTAATCAGCCCCAGCATTTT CASSFGTLNQPQHF
TRBJ1-5 TRBD1 TRBV5-8 NA TGTGCCAGCAGCCGTGGGGGACAGGGGCCGAATCAGCCCCAGCATTTT CASSRGGQGPNQPQHF